These 27 T cell receptor beta chains came from one sample sequenced in a study of T-cell reconstitution after alpha-beta-depleted transplantation in children. Unique molecular identifiers tagged the TCRbeta library. MiXCR was run by TCRdb on the PCR reads, yielding one entry per CDR3 protein. The table lists 490,000 or so distinct CDR3 sequences, approximately 12% of them singletons, with around 6% in the top ten. This specimen was PBMCs from the stem cell graft donor, taken from the stem cell graft. The receptors stem from a human donor who donated a stem cell graft to a child with combined immunodeficiency.

The chain uses TRBV7-2 and TRBJ1-1; D not resolved. The CDR3 length is 14 residues. With 3 bases removed from V and 4 bases from J, the gap between germline ends came to 12 bases. The germline V gene has CDR1 SGHTA and CDR2 FQGNSA. The CDR3 protein is CASSLSGLITEAFF. CDR3 nucleotides: TGTGCCAGCAGCTTGTCCGGGTTGATCACTGAAGCTTTCTTT.

This clonotype showed up many times. J is TRBJ2-1 and V is TRBV20-1; D assignment may be TRBD1 or TRBD2 (5 bases each). The V end was cut by 6 bases, the J end by 4 bases, with 13 bases between. The CDR3 sequence is 13 residues long. Germline CDR1 is DFQATT and CDR2 is SNEGSKA (reference sequence). CDR3 sequence (DNA): TGCAGTGCGGGGGACCTAGAGTACAATGAGCAGTTCTTC. This encodes CSAGDLEYNEQFF.

The chain uses TRBV7-9 and TRBJ1-1; D is uncertain. The germline V and J ends were trimmed by 9 bases and 2 bases, with 7 bases remaining between them. The CDR3 has 11 residues. CDR1 SEHNR and CDR2 FQNEAQ come from the germline V gene (reference sequence). The CDR3 loop is CASTDNTEAFF. In DNA, the CDR3 is TGTGCCAGTACAGATAACACTGAAGCTTTCTTT.

The rearrangement uses TRBV6-5 and TRBJ1-1; tentative D call: TRBD1 (6 bases). The CDR3 spans 16 residues. The germline gives CDR1 MNHEY, CDR2 SVGAGI. With 4 bases removed from V and 2 bases from J, the gap between germline ends came to 17 bases. The CDR3 region has the DNA TGTGCCAGCAGTTTCCAATGGACAGAACCTAACACTGAAGCTTTCTTT. Protein product: CASSFQWTEPNTEAFF.

The gene calls are TRBV11-1 and TRBJ2-1, with D hard to call. The CDR3 runs to 13 residues. The V gene's germline CDR1 is SGHAT and CDR2 FQDESV (reference sequence). V was clipped by 1 base and J by 5 bases, with 6 bases between them. The CDR3 coding sequence is TGTGCCAGCAGCTTAGGTTGGAACAATGAGCAGTTCTTC. Residues: CASSLGWNNEQFF. Complete variable domain (other parts from reference TRBV11-1 and TRBJ2-1): EAEVAQSPRYKITEKSQAVAFWCDPISGHATLYWYRQILGQGPELLVQFQDESVVDDSQLPKDRFSAERLKGVDSTLKIQPAELGDSAMYLCASSLGWNNEQFFGPGTRLTVL.

This clonotype was detected a few times. V and J are TRBV6-5 and TRBJ1-1; weak D call: TRBD1 (5 bases). Between the trimmed V and J ends, which lost 3 bases and 7 bases, there was a span of 9 bases. CDR3 length: 12 amino acids. Germline CDR1 MNHEY, CDR2 SVGAGI. CDR3 loop: CASSYPGFEAFF. The CDR3 region has the DNA TGTGCCAGCAGTTATCCAGGGTTTGAAGCTTTCTTT.

This clonotype has a single count. The chain uses TRBV12-3 or TRBV12-4 and TRBJ2-3, with D perhaps matching TRBD1 (5 bases). V shed 6 bases and J shed 3 bases, with 13 bases lying between them. CDR3 length: 14 residues. The CDR3 spells CASRTRGSTDTQYF. The CDR3 DNA is TGTGCCAGCAGAACAAGGGGCTCTACAGATACGCAGTATTTT.

This rearrangement joins TRBV7-9 to TRBJ1-1; D is ambiguous. There are 15 residues in the CDR3. Trimming took 2 bases from V and 3 from J, leaving 13 bases between them. The germline V gene encodes CDR1 SEHNR and CDR2 FQNEAQ (reference sequence). This CDR3 reads CASSLRGFFDTEAFF. CDR3 coding DNA: TGTGCCAGCAGCTTAAGAGGGTTTTTTGACACTGAAGCTTTCTTT.

At least ten counts were recorded for this clonotype. The J gene is TRBJ2-1, the V gene TRBV4-3, with 8 nucleotides matching TRBD2. J was trimmed by 8 bases and V by 4 bases; bases with no gene match: 10. Germline values: CDR1 LGHNA, CDR2 YSLEER. This CDR3 has 15 amino acids. DNA of the CDR3: TGCGCCAGCAGCCCCGGACTAGCTCGGGGGGATGAGCAGTTCTTC. This sequence encodes CASSPGLARGDEQFF.

This sequence joins TRBV3-1 and TRBJ2-3; 14 nucleotides align to TRBD2. V dropped 2 bases and J dropped 4; count of bases not matched to a gene: 11. The CDR3 runs to 19 residues. Germline loops: CDR1 LGHDT, CDR2 YNNKEL (reference sequence). CDR3 sequence (DNA): TGTGCCAGCAGCCAACCTCAAGGACTAGCGGGGGGAACTTCAGATACGCAGTATTTT. Translated: CASSQPQGLAGGTSDTQYF.

This clonotype was seen only a few times. The chain joins TRBV6-5 to TRBJ1-3; D ambiguous. The germline CDR1 and CDR2 sequences are MNHEY and SVGAGI. V shed 0 bases and J shed 4 bases, with 13 bases lying between them. The length of the CDR3 is 16 residues. CDR3 nucleotides: TGTGCCAGCAGTTACTCGGTGTTGGTCCCGGGAAACACCATATATTTT. Amino acids: CASSYSVLVPGNTIYF.

This clonotype was observed a few times. The J gene is TRBJ2-1, the V gene TRBV5-6, with 9 nucleotides matching TRBD1. Germline V gene data show CDR1 as SGHDT and CDR2 as YYEEEE. The CDR3 sequence is 15 residues long. Losses at the gene ends were 5 bases for V and 8 bases for J; bases not matched to a gene: 11. CDR3 residues: CASSSGTGYGDEQFF. CDR3 in DNA: TGTGCCAGCAGTTCCGGGACAGGGTATGGGGATGAGCAGTTCTTC.

The chain is built from TRBV4-3 and TRBJ2-1; possibly TRBD2 for D (5 bases). The CDR3 covers 14 residues. The germline gives CDR1 LGHNA, CDR2 YSLEER. Trimming took 1 base from V and 8 from J, leaving 12 bases between them. CDR3 sequence (DNA): TGCGCCAGCAGCCAAGGGGCTAGCCGCGATGAGCAGTTCTTC. Amino acid sequence: CASSQGASRDEQFF.

This clonotype was seen at least ten times. The chain couples TRBV6-1 to TRBJ2-7; tentative D call: TRBD2 (6 bases). CDR1 is MNHNS, CDR2 SASEGT, per germline. This CDR3 is 16 amino acids long. Trimming pared 0 bases from V and 0 bases from J, leaving 12 bases between. In DNA, the CDR3 is TGTGCCAGCAGTGAAGCGCTCAGCGGGTCCTCCTACGAGCAGTACTTC. Translated: CASSEALSGSSYEQYF.

There are many counts of this clonotype. The rearrangement joins TRBV3-1 to TRBJ2-5, with 15 bases lining up with TRBD2. This CDR3 region has 17 residues. Losses at the gene ends were 5 bases for V and 5 bases for J; bases not matched to a gene: 9. The germline V gene has CDR1 LGHDT and CDR2 YNNKEL (reference sequence). Here the CDR3 reads CASSSWTSGGAWETQYF. The DNA of the CDR3 is TGTGCCAGCAGCTCCTGGACTAGCGGGGGGGCCTGGGAGACCCAGTACTTC.

The J gene is TRBJ2-7, the V gene TRBV7-6, with a possible D match to TRBD1 (9 bases). Germline values: CDR1 SGHVS, CDR2 FNYEAQ. V lost 4 bases and J lost 4, with 14 bases in between. The CDR3 is 14 residues long. The CDR3 DNA reads TGTGCCAGCAGCTCGGGGGGGACAGGGTACGAGCAGTACTTC. This codes for CASSSGGTGYEQYF.

This clonotype was seen a handful of times. The chain is built from TRBV6-1 and TRBJ2-7, with 11 bases lining up with TRBD1. The CDR3 runs 14 residues. CDR1 and CDR2 (germline): MNHNS, SASEGT. V lost 7 bases and J lost 4; bases outside the gene matches: 6. CDR3 DNA: TGTGCCAGCAAGAAAGGGACAGGGGGATACGAGCAGTACTTC. This translates into CASKKGTGGYEQYF.

This clonotype appeared many times. V and J are TRBV7-2 and TRBJ2-5; possible D gene TRBD1, 7 bases. Between the trimmed V and J ends, which lost 1 base and 6 bases, there was a span of 18 bases. Germline V CDR1 and CDR2: SGHTA, FQGNSA. The CDR3 has 16 residues. The CDR3 sequence is CASSLVAKGGGKTQYF. CDR3 nucleotide sequence: TGTGCCAGCAGCTTAGTAGCAAAAGGGGGCGGGAAGACCCAGTACTTC.

The table lists this clonotype with a count of one. V and J are TRBV5-8 and TRBJ1-1, with a weak D call TRBD1 (6 bases). CDR3 size: 15 residues. Germline CDR1 SGHTS, CDR2 YDEGEE. Trimming took 0 bases from V and 3 from J, leaving 12 bases between them. CDR3 region: CASSLDRGADTEAFF. The CDR3 DNA reads as TGTGCCAGCAGCTTGGATCGGGGGGCGGACACTGAAGCTTTCTTT.

J is TRBJ2-2 and V is TRBV18, with 7 bases matching TRBD1. This CDR3 contains 15 residues. CDR1 is KGHSH, CDR2 LQKENI, per germline. With 2 bases clipped from V and 3 bases from J, the junction kept 3 bases outside the gene matches. As DNA, the CDR3 is TGTGCCAGCTCACCAAGGCAGGGGGACACCGGGGAGCTGTTTTTT. Its protein is CASSPRQGDTGELFF.

This clonotype showed up just a few times. This chain links TRBV7-8 with TRBJ2-1; a weak D match, TRBD2 (5 bases). The CDR3 totals 15 residues. V was pared by 4 bases and J by 0 bases, with 10 bases between. Germline CDR1 is SGHVS and CDR2 is FQNEAQ. CDR3 sequence: CASSSKRISYNEQFF. DNA of the CDR3: TGTGCCAGCAGCTCAAAGCGGATCTCCTACAATGAGCAGTTCTTC.

This clonotype was counted ten times or more. The chain joins TRBV6-5 to TRBJ2-1, with D possibly matching TRBD1 (7 bases). Germline assignment: CDR1 MNHEY and CDR2 SVGAGI. Trimming left V 2 bases short and J 4 bases short, with 15 bases between. The CDR3 extends over 16 amino acids. CDR3 coding DNA: TGTGCCAGCAGTTACAGCCCCGCAGGGGGGTACAATGAGCAGTTCTTC. Residues: CASSYSPAGGYNEQFF.

J is TRBJ2-7 and V is TRBV7-9, with D possibly TRBD2 on 5 matching bases. This CDR3 is built from 13 residues. Trimming took 2 bases from V and 5 from J, leaving 10 bases between them. Per germline, CDR1 SEHNR and CDR2 FQNEAQ (reference sequence). The CDR3 spells CASSLIEGHEQYF. The DNA of the CDR3 is TGTGCCAGCAGCTTAATCGAGGGTCACGAGCAGTACTTC.

This clonotype has only a few counts. The rearrangement uses TRBV11-2 and TRBJ2-5; no reliable D call. The V gene's germline CDR1 is SGHAT and CDR2 FQNNGV. With 5 bases removed from V and 9 bases from J, the gap between germline ends came to 10 bases. This CDR3 spans 11 amino acids. The CDR3: CASSPLQAQYF. Here the CDR3 DNA reads TGTGCCAGCAGCCCGCTTCAGGCCCAGTACTTC.

The table lists this clonotype with a few counts. The chain uses TRBV5-6 and TRBJ2-7; D gene ambiguous. The V end lost 5 bases, the J end lost 2 bases, and 14 bases lay between the germline ends. The CDR3 spans 14 residues. CDR1 and CDR2 from the germline V gene are SGHDT and YYEEEE. The CDR3 is CASRDRNWAYEQYF. In nucleotides, the CDR3 is TGTGCCAGCAGAGACCGAAACTGGGCCTACGAGCAGTACTTC.

This clonotype was seen a few times. V gene TRBV30 combines with J gene TRBJ1-1; no definite D call. The germline CDR1 and CDR2 sequences are GTSNPN and SVGIG (reference sequence). Trimming removed 2 bases from V and 1 base from J, with 11 bases in between. The CDR3 is 14 amino acids. As DNA, the CDR3 is TGTGCCTGGAGTAGAAGGATGGGGAACACTGAAGCTTTCTTT. As protein: CAWSRRMGNTEAFF.

The table lists this clonotype with a few counts. The genes are TRBV9 and TRBJ2-7, with 8 bases lining up with TRBD1. The CDR3 length is 15 residues. The V gene end was trimmed by 4 bases and the J gene end by 1 base; junction bases not matched to a gene: 7. Germline CDR1 reads SGDLS; CDR2 reads YYNGEE. The chain's CDR3 is CASSLTGAPSYEQYF. The CDR3 region has the DNA TGTGCCAGCAGCTTGACAGGGGCGCCTTCCTACGAGCAGTACTTC.